These 21 T cell receptor beta chains came from one sample sequenced in a study of control samples from healthy donors and cancer patients. TCRdb's table, derived via immunoSEQ multiplex PCR, lists solely in-frame clones and lacks some. Of 400,000 to 450,000 clones listed, approximately 92% were seen once; the top ten hold 5% to 7%. Specimen: PBMCs. Receptor source: a man aged 35 to 55 with head and neck cancer.

This chain uses TRBV3-1 (or the pseudogene TRBV3-2) with TRBJ1-1, with unresolved D. With 5 bases removed from V and 8 bases from J, the gap between germline ends came to 12 bases. Germline CDR1 LGHDT, CDR2 YNNKEL (reference sequence). The CDR3 is 12 amino acids. The CDR3 here is CASSTEREEAFF. The CDR3 DNA is TGTGCCAGCAGCACGGAGAGAGAGGAAGCTTTCTTT.

The CDR3 reads CATSREIQGNQPQHF. CDR3 nucleotide sequence: TGTGCCACCAGCAGAGAGATACAGGGGAATCAGCCCCAGCATTTT. The rearrangement links TRBV15 to TRBJ1-5; TRBD1 agrees at 7 bases. V shed 0 bases and J 4 bases; nucleotides not matched to a gene: 3. CDR1 is LNHNV and CDR2 is YYDKDF in the germline V gene (reference sequence). There are 15 residues in the CDR3. The variable domain in full, completed from reference TRBV15 and TRBJ1-5, reads DAMVIQNPRYQVTQFGKPVTLSCSQTLNHNVMYWYQQKSSQAPKLLFHYYDKDFNNEADTPDNFQSRRPNTSFCFLDIRSPGLGDTAMYLCATSREIQGNQPQHFGDGTRLSIL.

The chain recombines TRBV27 with TRBJ2-5; the D gene is possibly TRBD2 (6 bases). V shed 6 bases and J shed 4 bases, with 15 bases lying between them. The germline V gene has CDR1 MNHEY and CDR2 SMNVEV (reference sequence). The CDR3 contains 14 residues. The DNA for the CDR3 is TGTGCCAGCAGGCTAGGCGGGGCTAGAGAGACCCAGTACTTC. Its protein product is CASRLGGARETQYF.

The chain uses TRBV15 and TRBJ2-1; TRBD1 aligns across 7 bases. With V trimmed by 2 bases and J by 7 bases, 14 bases remained unmatched. The germline CDR1 and CDR2 sequences are LNHNV and YYDKDF (reference sequence). This CDR3 spans 17 amino acids. In DNA form, the CDR3 reads TGTGCCACCAGCAGATCTTACAGGGGTGCCTTTGGGAATGAGCAGTTCTTC. Protein: CATSRSYRGAFGNEQFF. The whole variable domain, filled in from reference TRBV15 and TRBJ2-1, reads DAMVIQNPRYQVTQFGKPVTLSCSQTLNHNVMYWYQQKSSQAPKLLFHYYDKDFNNEADTPDNFQSRRPNTSFCFLDIRSPGLGDTAMYLCATSRSYRGAFGNEQFFGPGTRLTVL.

This chain joins TRBV10-1 and TRBJ1-1; no clear D gene. CDR1 and CDR2 from the germline V gene are WNHNN and SYGVQD (reference sequence). V gave up 0 bases and J gave up 2 bases, with 7 bases separating them. CDR3 length equals 14 residues. CDR3 protein: CASSESGVNTEAFF. CDR3 bases: TGCGCCAGCAGTGAGTCCGGGGTTAACACTGAAGCTTTCTTT.

This CDR3 reads CASSFVVTGESEQFF. The DNA of the CDR3 is TGCGCCAGCAGCTTCGTCGTGACAGGGGAAAGTGAGCAGTTCTTC. The chain recombines TRBV5-1 with TRBJ2-1; 8 nucleotides agree with TRBD1. The CDR3 runs to 15 residues. V lost 2 bases to trimming and J lost 9 bases; unmatched junction nucleotides: 10. Germline values: CDR1 SGHRS, CDR2 YFSETQ.

This clone was found a few times. Other DNA sequences in the sample encode the same CDR3. The rearrangement uses TRBV18 and TRBJ2-6; D remains unclear. Germline values: CDR1 KGHSH, CDR2 LQKENI. The CDR3 covers 14 residues. The ends were cut back, 0 bases at V and 0 bases at J, with 0 bases in the middle. The CDR3 nucleotides read TGTGCCAGCTCACCACCCTCTGGGGCCAACGTCCTGACTTTC. This codes for CASSPPSGANVLTF.

A note on this clone: Different DNA sequences within this sample yield the same CDR3. The chain links TRBV11-2 to TRBJ1-1; D is unclear. The germline V gene encodes CDR1 SGHAT and CDR2 FQNNGV. The CDR3 length is 11 residues. The V end was cut by 3 bases, the J end by 4 bases, with 3 bases between. Here the CDR3 DNA reads TGTGCCAGCAGCTTGGGCACTGAAGCTTTCTTT. This encodes CASSLGTEAFF. The full variable domain, its missing parts supplied by reference TRBV11-2 and TRBJ1-1, is EAGVAQSPRYKIIEKRQSVAFWCNPISGHATLYWYQQILGQGPKLLIQFQNNGVVDDSQLPKDRFSAERLKGVDSTLKIQPAKLEDSAVYLCASSLGTEAFFGQGTRLTVV.

The V gene is TRBV6-5, the J gene TRBJ2-1; 13 bases line up with TRBD2. The ends lost 5 bases at V and 6 bases at J; junction bases unmatched: 4. In germline, CDR1 is MNHEY, CDR2 SVGAGI. The CDR3 length is 15 residues. CDR3 nucleotide sequence: TGTGCCAGCAGTCTGGGACTAGCGGGACCCAATGAGCAGTTCTTC. Translated: CASSLGLAGPNEQFF.

The chain recombines TRBV5-8 with TRBJ2-2, with unresolved D. V lost 4 bases to trimming and J lost 3 bases, with 10 bases between them. CDR3 length equals 14 residues. Germline values: CDR1 SGHTS, CDR2 YDEGEE. The CDR3: CASSTGRDTGELFF. The CDR3 nucleotides read TGTGCCAGCAGCACTGGACGGGACACCGGGGAGCTGTTTTTT.

This clone was seen more than once but under ten times. One end of the junction varies from germline; a read error may be responsible. This sequence joins TRBV6-1 and TRBJ1-2; D gene unclear. This CDR3 has 15 amino acids. Germline V lookup: CDR1 MNHNS, CDR2 SASEGT. The CDR3 DNA reads as TGTGCCAGCAGGGAAGGCCGAAACCCAAACTATGGCTACACCTTC. It codes for CASREGRNPNYGYTF.

The chain joins TRBV30 to TRBJ1-4; 7 bases align to TRBD1. Germline assignment: CDR1 GTSNPN and CDR2 SVGIG (reference sequence). This CDR3 has 12 residues. V lost 5 bases and J lost 5; bases outside the gene matches: 2. CDR3 sequence: CAWLQGNEKLFF. In nucleotides, the CDR3 is TGTGCCTGGTTACAGGGGAATGAAAAACTGTTTTTT.

The chain recombines TRBV6-5 with TRBJ1-1; D might be TRBD1 (5 bases). Germline V gene data show CDR1 as MNHEY and CDR2 as SVGAGI. Deletions cut 7 bases from V and 11 bases from J, with 20 bases between. The length of the CDR3 is 13 residues. CDR3 residues: CASTRGATFGAFF. The CDR3 bases are TGTGCCAGCACCCGAGGGGCCACTTTTGGCGCTTTCTTT.

The chain combines TRBV24-1 with TRBJ1-2, with D perhaps matching TRBD1 (5 bases). Between the trimmed V and J ends, which lost 4 bases and 9 bases, there was a span of 20 bases. There are 15 residues in the CDR3. Germline CDR1 is KGHDR and CDR2 is SFDVKD. CDR3 sequence: CATSDPTGAGSSYTF. CDR3 DNA: TGTGCCACCAGTGACCCAACCGGGGCTGGTAGTAGCTACACCTTC.

The chain couples TRBV7-6 to TRBJ2-7, with D maybe TRBD1 (5 bases). CDR1 is SGHVS and CDR2 is FNYEAQ in the germline V gene. V was clipped by 5 bases and J by 5 bases, with 22 bases between them. This CDR3 comprises 16 residues. The DNA for the CDR3 is TGTGCCAGCAGCCCGGGCCCTGGGGCGCCATCGAACGAGCAGTACTTC. This codes for CASSPGPGAPSNEQYF.

This clone has more than one count but fewer than ten. This chain uses TRBV7-6 with TRBJ2-5; 8 bases agree with TRBD2. V shed 0 bases, J shed 2 bases, and the junction held 11 bases outside the gene matches. This CDR3 has 18 residues. CDR1 and CDR2 from the germline V gene are SGHVS and FNYEAQ. As DNA, the CDR3 is TGTGCCAGCAGCTTAGCCTGGAGGCCTAGCGGGTTTCAAGAGACCCAGTACTTC. It codes for CASSLAWRPSGFQETQYF.

This clone was observed a handful of times. The gene calls are TRBV7-3 and TRBJ1-1, with 10 nucleotides matching TRBD1. Germline CDR1 reads SGHTA; CDR2 reads FQGTGA. The CDR3 totals 16 residues. Trimming removed 2 bases from V and 2 bases from J; junction bases left unmatched: 5. The CDR3 DNA reads as TGTGCCAGCAGCTTAGATGGGACAGGGGATAACACTGAAGCTTTCTTT. Translation: CASSLDGTGDNTEAFF.

The V gene is TRBV24-1, the J gene TRBJ1-2; D perhaps matches TRBD1 (5 bases). V shed 3 bases and J shed 4 bases, with 11 bases lying between them. Per the germline V gene, CDR1 is KGHDR and CDR2 is SFDVKD. CDR3 size: 14 residues. CDR3 protein: CATSDPGASYGYTF. As DNA, the CDR3 is TGTGCCACCAGTGATCCCGGGGCCAGCTATGGCTACACCTTC.

J is TRBJ1-5 and V is TRBV30, with 7 bases aligning to TRBD1. CDR3 size: 14 residues. Germline V gene data show CDR1 as GTSNPN and CDR2 as SVGIG (reference sequence). V was pared by 4 bases and J by 7 bases, with 10 bases of the junction left unmatched. The DNA for the CDR3 is TGTGCCTGGAACCTGGGACAGCCTGGCCAGCCCCAGCATTTT. This sequence encodes CAWNLGQPGQPQHF.

The CDR3 DNA reads TGTGCCAGCAGCTTAGGCGGGACGGTGAAAAATCAGCCCCAGCATTTT. Translated, it gives CASSLGGTVKNQPQHF. The rearrangement links TRBV7-2 to TRBJ1-5; D is perhaps TRBD1 (5 bases). Per germline, CDR1 SGHTA and CDR2 FQGNSA. The CDR3 covers 16 residues. Trimming shortened V by 1 base and J by 4 bases, and 14 bases separated the two germline ends. The full variable domain, in which reference TRBV7-2 and TRBJ1-5 provide the parts outside the CDR3, is GAGVSQSPSNKVTEKGKDVELRCDPISGHTALYWYRQSLGQGLEFLIYFQGNSAPDKSGLPSDRFSAERTGGSVSTLTIQRTQQEDSAVYLCASSLGGTVKNQPQHFGDGTRLSIL.

In its sample, this clone was seen once. The CDR3 loop reads CASSLGRQGENYGYTF. In nucleotides, the CDR3 is TGTGCCAGCAGCTTGGGGAGACAGGGCGAAAACTATGGCTACACCTTC. The V call is TRBV5-6, the J call TRBJ1-2, with 7 bases aligning to TRBD1. The junction had 7 bases not matched to a gene; V was cut back by 0 bases and J by 2 bases. This CDR3 has 16 residues. From germline, CDR1 is SGHDT and CDR2 YYEEEE.